The T cell receptor beta chain described here comes from a study of blood T cell repertoires in COVID-19. Only in-frame clones appear in the TCRdb table, and some are missing; sequencing was by immunoSEQ multiplex PCR. The repertoire includes a few hundred thousand clones, around nine tenths of them detected once, and 3% sits in the top ten. This CDR3 is 16 amino acids long. Germline V gene lookup returns CDR1 LNHDA and CDR2 SQIVND (reference sequence). V lost 0 bases and J 6 bases, leaving 12 bases between the germline ends. The source of this sequence is a man aged 55 to 70 with acute or convalescent COVID-19. Sample: peripheral blood. This rearrangement joins TRBV19 to TRBJ1-6, with TRBD1 as a possible D gene (5 bases). CDR3 coding DNA: TGTGCCAGTAGTATAGAGGGGCAGAGAGGTAATTCACCCCTCCACTTT. This gives the protein CASSIEGQRGNSPLHF. The full variable domain, its missing parts supplied by reference TRBV19 and TRBJ1-6, is DGGITQSPKYLFRKEGQNVTLSCEQNLNHDAMYWYRQDPGQGLRLIYYSQIVNDFQKGDIAEGYSVSREKKESFPLTVTSAQKNPTAFYLCASSIEGQRGNSPLHFGNGTRLTVT.